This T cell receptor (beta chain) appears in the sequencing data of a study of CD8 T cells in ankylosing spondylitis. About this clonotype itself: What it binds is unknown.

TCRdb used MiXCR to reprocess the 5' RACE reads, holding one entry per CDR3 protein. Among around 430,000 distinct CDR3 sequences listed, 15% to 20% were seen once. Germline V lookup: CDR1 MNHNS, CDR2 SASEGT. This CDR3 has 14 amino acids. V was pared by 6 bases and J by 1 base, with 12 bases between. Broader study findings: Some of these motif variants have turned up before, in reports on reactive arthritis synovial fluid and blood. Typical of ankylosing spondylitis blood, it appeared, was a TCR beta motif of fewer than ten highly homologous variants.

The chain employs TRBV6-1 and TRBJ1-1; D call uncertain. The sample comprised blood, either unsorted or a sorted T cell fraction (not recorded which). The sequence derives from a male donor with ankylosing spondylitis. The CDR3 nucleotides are TGTGCCAGCAGCCGCCAGGCGAAGAACACTGAAGCTTTCTTT. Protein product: CASSRQAKNTEAFF.